This T cell receptor (beta chain) was sequenced in a study of blood T cell repertoires in COVID-19. Study-level information: Material from acute and convalescent COVID-19 was sourced from the United States, Italy and Spain. In each case, the material was cDNA or gDNA derived from T cells, B-cell-depleted T cells, or PBMCs.

Method: immunoSEQ multiplex PCR; TCRdb's copy keeps in-frame clones and lacks some. The sample includes about 120,000 clones, 75% to 80% of them seen just once. The CDR3 extends over 14 amino acids. Germline lookup yields CDR1 KGHSH and CDR2 LQKENI. Trimming took off 6 bases at V and 3 bases at J, with 14 bases between the two ends. This rearrangement joins TRBV18 to TRBJ1-1; D is perhaps TRBD1 (5 bases). This clonotype originated in a human donor in a cohort sampled during active COVID-19. Sequenced material: peripheral blood. As DNA, the CDR3 is TGTGCCAGCTCGGATCAGGGTGAGGACACTGAAGCTTTCTTT. It is translated as CASSDQGEDTEAFF.